Sequencing of this TCR beta chain was carried out in a study of cytomegalovirus exposure and HLA in healthy donors. Study-wide results and limits: Within the data, a cluster of highly shared sequence variants was likely a sequencing artifact. A missense DCLRE1C variant was associated with V- and J-gene trimming of TCR beta chains in a later analysis, and an independent cohort replicated the association. Roughly uniform depth of sequencing across donors was assumed in presence/absence analyses. Earlier analysis yielded a pattern in which most TCR beta V segments were productive about 87% or about 30% of the time.

Germline V CDR1 and CDR2: MRHNA, SNTAGT. The CDR3 length is 13 residues. Deletions cut 0 bases from V and 9 bases from J, with 9 bases between. On this clone: Its antigen is still unknown.

The study ran its PCR with 60 Vbeta and 13 Jbeta primers. The table came from immunoSEQ multiplex PCR; TCRdb's copy has only in-frame clones and leaves some out. This table has roughly 150,000 clones, approximately 70% appearing once. The sequenced sample consisted of PBMCs. This chain joins TRBV6-4 and TRBJ2-1, with D uncertain. The receptor comes from a woman aged 55-70 years in good health and CMV-seropositive. CDR3 protein: CASSDSPKFEQFF. The CDR3 nucleotides are TGTGCCAGCAGTGACTCGCCTAAGTTTGAGCAGTTCTTC.